These T cell receptor beta chains were read from a single sample in a study of tumor T cells in aggressive B-cell lymphoma. Clones were read by immunoSEQ multiplex PCR, and TCRdb kept only the in-frame ones, dropping some. The data contain fewer than 4,500 clones, about four fifths of them seen just once; the ten biggest clones take up around 48%. Sequencing was performed on tumor tissue. The receptors were sampled from an adult with diffuse large B cell lymphoma. Each CDR3 is given with its conserved first and last residue. The order of the fields is CDR3 length, V gene, J gene, D gene, clone size, CDR3 protein, CDR3 DNA. D genes are given only for firm matches. Clone size is not always given. Where it is, it says once, few, many or a class for expanded clones.

CDR3 length: 13; V gene: TRBV7-6; J gene: TRBJ2-7; D gene: TRBD1; clone size: -; CDR3 protein: CASSLGTGYEQYF; CDR3 DNA: TGTGCCAGCAGCCTAGGGACAGGCTACGAGCAGTACTTC
CDR3 length: 17; V gene: TRBV28; J gene: TRBJ2-2; D gene: TRBD2; clone size: -; CDR3 protein: CASSLLVAGGITGELFF; CDR3 DNA: TGTGCCAGCAGTTTACTCGTGGCGGGGGGGATCACCGGGGAGCTGTTTTTT
CDR3 length: 14; V gene: TRBV6-5; J gene: TRBJ1-1; D gene: -; clone size: -; CDR3 protein: CASSWRAMNTEAFF; CDR3 DNA: TGTGCCAGCAGTTGGCGGGCGATGAACACTGAAGCTTTCTTT
CDR3 length: 13; V gene: TRBV6-1; J gene: TRBJ2-7; D gene: -; clone size: once; CDR3 protein: CASSVRRGYEQYF; CDR3 DNA: TGTGCCAGCAGTGTTCGCAGGGGTTACGAGCAGTACTTC
CDR3 length: 15; V gene: TRBV5-1; J gene: TRBJ2-5; D gene: -; clone size: -; CDR3 protein: CASSRLTRTSETQYF; CDR3 DNA: TGCGCCAGCAGCCGTCTCACTAGGACGAGTGAGACCCAGTACTTC
CDR3 length: 16; V gene: TRBV10-3; J gene: TRBJ2-2; D gene: TRBD1; clone size: -; CDR3 protein: CAIATGTGVETGELFF; CDR3 DNA: TGTGCCATCGCTACCGGGACAGGGGTAGAGACCGGGGAGCTGTTTTTT
CDR3 length: 14; V gene: TRBV27; J gene: TRBJ2-1; D gene: TRBD2; clone size: -; CDR3 protein: CASSSGTSGNEQFF; CDR3 DNA: TGTGCCAGCAGTTCGGGGACTAGCGGGAATGAGCAGTTCTTC
CDR3 length: 15; V gene: TRBV14; J gene: TRBJ2-3; D gene: TRBD2; clone size: -; CDR3 protein: CASSLGTSFADTQYF; CDR3 DNA: TGTGCCAGCAGCCTCGGGACTAGTTTTGCGGATACGCAGTATTTT
CDR3 length: 17; V gene: TRBV5-1; J gene: TRBJ2-2; D gene: -; clone size: once; CDR3 protein: CASRGGRGPPNTGELFF; CDR3 DNA: TGCGCCAGCAGAGGGGGAAGGGGCCCACCGAACACCGGGGAGCTGTTTTTT
CDR3 length: 15; V gene: TRBV4-1; J gene: TRBJ1-5; D gene: TRBD1; clone size: -; CDR3 protein: CASSQDRGEGQPQHF; CDR3 DNA: TGCGCCAGCAGCCAGGACAGGGGAGAAGGTCAGCCCCAGCATTTT
CDR3 length: 17; V gene: TRBV15; J gene: TRBJ2-7; D gene: TRBD1; clone size: -; CDR3 protein: CATSSAGQGLSSYEQYF; CDR3 DNA: TGTGCCACCAGCAGCGCCGGACAGGGTCTTAGCTCCTACGAGCAGTACTTC
CDR3 length: 17; V gene: TRBV9; J gene: TRBJ1-5; D gene: -; clone size: once; CDR3 protein: CASSVLGGGKEDQPQHF; CDR3 DNA: TGTGCCAGCAGCGTCCTGGGTGGGGGGAAAGAGGATCAGCCCCAGCATTTT
CDR3 length: 17; V gene: TRBV14; J gene: TRBJ2-3; D gene: -; clone size: -; CDR3 protein: CASSQDKTRLYTDTQYF; CDR3 DNA: TGTGCCAGCAGCCAAGATAAGACTAGACTCTACACAGATACGCAGTATTTT
CDR3 length: 14; V gene: TRBV7-9; J gene: TRBJ1-3; D gene: -; clone size: -; CDR3 protein: CASRKEVSGNTIYF; CDR3 DNA: TGTGCCAGCAGGAAAGAGGTATCTGGAAACACCATATATTTT
CDR3 length: 13; V gene: TRBV28; J gene: TRBJ1-2; D gene: -; clone size: once; CDR3 protein: CASSLGAGPGYTF; CDR3 DNA: TGTGCCAGCAGTTTAGGAGCGGGGCCTGGCTACACCTTC
CDR3 length: 13; V gene: TRBV5-1; J gene: TRBJ2-1; D gene: -; clone size: -; CDR3 protein: CASSGLGGNEQFF; CDR3 DNA: TGCGCCAGCAGCGGACTAGGGGGCAATGAGCAGTTCTTC
CDR3 length: 13; V gene: TRBV15; J gene: TRBJ1-1; D gene: -; clone size: -; CDR3 protein: CATSRDTGTEAFF; CDR3 DNA: TGTGCCACCAGCAGAGACACGGGAACTGAAGCTTTCTTT
CDR3 length: 16; V gene: TRBV30; J gene: TRBJ2-5; D gene: TRBD2; clone size: -; CDR3 protein: CAWSGGAGTIQKTQYF; CDR3 DNA: TGTGCCTGGAGTGGGGGAGCGGGGACGATTCAAAAGACCCAGTACTTC
CDR3 length: 14; V gene: TRBV28; J gene: TRBJ2-7; D gene: TRBD1; clone size: -; CDR3 protein: CASSLGGQGYEQYF; CDR3 DNA: TGTGCCAGCAGCTTAGGGGGACAGGGGTACGAGCAGTACTTC
CDR3 length: 16; V gene: TRBV27; J gene: TRBJ2-7; D gene: -; clone size: -; CDR3 protein: CASQQGGAGLRIEQYF; CDR3 DNA: TGTGCCAGCCAGCAAGGGGGGGCCGGACTTCGGATCGAGCAGTACTTC
CDR3 length: 14; V gene: TRBV2; J gene: TRBJ1-6; D gene: -; clone size: -; CDR3 protein: CASSQDRFNSPLHF; CDR3 DNA: TGTGCCAGCAGCCAGGACAGATTTAATTCACCCCTCCACTTT
CDR3 length: 15; V gene: TRBV28; J gene: TRBJ1-4; D gene: -; clone size: few; CDR3 protein: CASSFFAGKEEKLFF; CDR3 DNA: TGTGCCAGCAGTTTTTTCGCGGGGAAGGAGGAAAAACTGTTTTTT
CDR3 length: 16; V gene: TRBV4-2; J gene: TRBJ2-7; D gene: TRBD2; clone size: once; CDR3 protein: CASSQEGEGRSYEQYF; CDR3 DNA: TGTGCCAGCAGCCAAGAGGGGGAGGGGCGTTCCTACGAGCAGTACTTC
CDR3 length: 14; V gene: TRBV5-1; J gene: TRBJ1-2; D gene: -; clone size: once; CDR3 protein: CASSLANAGLGYTF; CDR3 DNA: TGCGCCAGCAGCTTGGCCAATGCAGGGCTTGGCTACACCTTC
CDR3 length: 15; V gene: TRBV5-4; J gene: TRBJ1-1; D gene: -; clone size: -; CDR3 protein: CASSLGQLMNTEAFF; CDR3 DNA: TGTGCCAGCAGCTTGGGACAGCTCATGAACACTGAAGCTTTCTTT
CDR3 length: 13; V gene: TRBV5-6; J gene: TRBJ2-7; D gene: TRBD1; clone size: -; CDR3 protein: CASSRGTVYEQYF; CDR3 DNA: TGTGCCAGCAGCAGGGGGACAGTCTACGAGCAGTACTTC
CDR3 length: 15; V gene: TRBV18; J gene: TRBJ2-7; D gene: -; clone size: -; CDR3 protein: CASSPALAQGYEQYF; CDR3 DNA: TGTGCCAGCTCACCAGCTCTCGCTCAGGGCTACGAGCAGTACTTC
CDR3 length: 15; V gene: TRBV2; J gene: TRBJ2-3; D gene: -; clone size: -; CDR3 protein: CASTKDPGDTDTQYF; CDR3 DNA: TGTGCCAGCACCAAGGACCCCGGGGACACAGATACGCAGTATTTT
CDR3 length: 18; V gene: TRBV28; J gene: TRBJ2-5; D gene: TRBD2; clone size: -; CDR3 protein: CASRPAGTSGSLWETQYF; CDR3 DNA: TGTGCCAGCCGCCCCGCCGGGACTAGCGGGAGTCTCTGGGAGACCCAGTACTTC
CDR3 length: 15; V gene: TRBV11-3; J gene: TRBJ2-5; D gene: TRBD1; clone size: -; CDR3 protein: CASSLGQGSLETQYF; CDR3 DNA: TGTGCCAGCAGCTTAGGACAGGGTTCGTTGGAGACCCAGTACTTC
CDR3 length: 16; V gene: TRBV7-9; J gene: TRBJ2-1; D gene: -; clone size: -; CDR3 protein: CASSLGDGRKYNEQFF; CDR3 DNA: TGTGCCAGCAGCTTAGGTGACGGGAGAAAATACAATGAGCAGTTCTTC
CDR3 length: 13; V gene: TRBV6-5; J gene: TRBJ1-1; D gene: -; clone size: -; CDR3 protein: CASRQRENTEAFF; CDR3 DNA: TGTGCCAGCAGACAGAGAGAGAACACTGAAGCTTTCTTT
CDR3 length: 13; V gene: TRBV27; J gene: TRBJ2-7; D gene: -; clone size: -; CDR3 protein: CASSPTVAGEQYF; CDR3 DNA: TGTGCCAGCAGTCCCACAGTCGCTGGGGAGCAGTACTTC
CDR3 length: 12; V gene: TRBV4-2; J gene: TRBJ1-2; D gene: -; clone size: -; CDR3 protein: CASSPTQGVETF; CDR3 DNA: TGTGCCAGCAGCCCAACACAGGGAGTTGAGACCTTC
CDR3 length: 16; V gene: TRBV5-8; J gene: TRBJ1-5; D gene: TRBD1; clone size: -; CDR3 protein: CASSLELGTVNQPQHF; CDR3 DNA: TGTGCCAGCAGCTTGGAGTTGGGGACAGTCAATCAGCCCCAGCATTTT
CDR3 length: 14; V gene: TRBV5-1; J gene: TRBJ2-7; D gene: -; clone size: -; CDR3 protein: CASSLDGGAGEQYF; CDR3 DNA: TGCGCCAGCAGCTTGGATGGGGGGGCTGGTGAGCAGTACTTC
CDR3 length: 13; V gene: TRBV5-1; J gene: TRBJ2-5; D gene: -; clone size: -; CDR3 protein: CASSLGGQETQYF; CDR3 DNA: TGCGCCAGCAGCTTGGGAGGCCAAGAGACCCAGTACTTC
CDR3 length: 13; V gene: TRBV5-5; J gene: TRBJ2-7; D gene: -; clone size: -; CDR3 protein: CASSFRGSYEQYF; CDR3 DNA: TGTGCCAGCAGCTTCAGGGGTTCCTACGAGCAGTACTTC
CDR3 length: 14; V gene: TRBV5-4; J gene: TRBJ2-3; D gene: -; clone size: few; CDR3 protein: CASSFGVEADTQYF; CDR3 DNA: TGTGCCAGCAGCTTCGGGGTGGAGGCAGATACGCAGTATTTT
CDR3 length: 13; V gene: TRBV19; J gene: TRBJ2-2; D gene: -; clone size: -; CDR3 protein: CASSEQGTGELFF; CDR3 DNA: TGTGCCAGTAGTGAGCAGGGTACCGGGGAGCTGTTTTTT
CDR3 length: 16; V gene: TRBV5-1; J gene: TRBJ2-5; D gene: TRBD2; clone size: -; CDR3 protein: CASSFVGGLGRETQYF; CDR3 DNA: TGCGCCAGCAGCTTCGTGGGGGGGTTGGGTCGAGAGACCCAGTACTTC
CDR3 length: 15; V gene: TRBV7-2; J gene: TRBJ2-7; D gene: TRBD1; clone size: -; CDR3 protein: CASSPRGGALPEQYF; CDR3 DNA: TGTGCCAGCAGCCCGAGAGGGGGCGCGTTGCCCGAGCAGTACTTC
CDR3 length: 14; V gene: TRBV27; J gene: TRBJ2-7; D gene: TRBD2; clone size: -; CDR3 protein: CASSSSGSWHEQYF; CDR3 DNA: TGTGCCAGCAGCTCTAGCGGGAGTTGGCACGAGCAGTACTTC
CDR3 length: 14; V gene: TRBV10-3; J gene: TRBJ2-3; D gene: TRBD2; clone size: -; CDR3 protein: CAISETSGSATQYF; CDR3 DNA: TGTGCCATCAGCGAGACTAGCGGGAGTGCTACGCAGTATTTT
CDR3 length: 14; V gene: TRBV29-1; J gene: TRBJ1-1; D gene: TRBD1; clone size: few; CDR3 protein: CSVLRDRGSTEAFF; CDR3 DNA: TGCAGCGTCCTCCGGGACAGGGGGTCCACTGAAGCTTTCTTT